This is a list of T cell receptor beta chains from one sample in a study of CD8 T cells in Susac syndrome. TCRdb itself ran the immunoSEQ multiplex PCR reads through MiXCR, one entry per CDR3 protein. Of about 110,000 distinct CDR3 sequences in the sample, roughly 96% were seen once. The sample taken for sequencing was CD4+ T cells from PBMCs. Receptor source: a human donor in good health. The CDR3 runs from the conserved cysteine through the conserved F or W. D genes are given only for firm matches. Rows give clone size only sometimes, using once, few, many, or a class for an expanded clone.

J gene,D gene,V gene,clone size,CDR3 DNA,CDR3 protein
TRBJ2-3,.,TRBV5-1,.,TGCGCCAGCAGCTTGGGAGAGGTAGATACGCAGTATTTT,CASSLGEVDTQYF
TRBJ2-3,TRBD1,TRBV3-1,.,TGTGCCAGCAGCCGAGCACAGGGGGCAGATACGCAGTATTTT,CASSRAQGADTQYF
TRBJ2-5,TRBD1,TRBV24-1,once,TGTGCCACCAGTGATCCCAGGGGGACCACCCAGTACTTC,CATSDPRGTTQYF
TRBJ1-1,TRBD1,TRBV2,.,TGTGCCAGCAGTCGGGACAGGGGCGCAGTCTTT,CASSRDRGAVF
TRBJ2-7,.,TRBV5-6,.,TGTGCCAGCAGCTTGGCCCGGTTCGAGCAGTACTTC,CASSLARFEQYF
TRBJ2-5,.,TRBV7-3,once,TGTGCCAGCAGCCCGCAGATCCGGTCGGACAGCCAAGAGACCCAGTACTTC,CASSPQIRSDSQETQYF
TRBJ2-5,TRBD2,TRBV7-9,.,TGTGCCAGCAGCTTAGGAGCGGGGGGGCGAGAGACCCAGTACTTC,CASSLGAGGRETQYF
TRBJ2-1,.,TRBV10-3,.,TGTGCCATCAGTGAGTTCGGAGGTGTCAACAATGAGCAGTTCTTC,CAISEFGGVNNEQFF
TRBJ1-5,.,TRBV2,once,TGTGCCAGCACGGGTAGCAATCAGCCCCAGCATTTT,CASTGSNQPQHF
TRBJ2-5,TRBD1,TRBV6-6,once,TGTGCCAGCGCGACAGGGGTGGGCCAAGAGACCCAGTACTTC,CASATGVGQETQYF
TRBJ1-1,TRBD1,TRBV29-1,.,TGCAGCGCTACCGGGACAGGGTCTGCTTTCTTT,CSATGTGSAFF
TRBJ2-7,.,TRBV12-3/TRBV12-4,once,TGTGCCAGCAGTAGGGACTTATTTTACGAGCAGTACTTC,CASSRDLFYEQYF
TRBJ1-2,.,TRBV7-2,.,TGTGCCAGCATCCGAGCCAGGGAGGCCCGAAGGGCTAACTATGGCTACACCTTC,CASIRAREARRANYGYTF
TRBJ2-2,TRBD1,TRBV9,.,TGTGCCAGCACGGGACAGGGGGCCAGCACCGGGGAGCTGTTTTTT,CASTGQGASTGELFF
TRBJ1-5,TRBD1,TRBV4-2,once,TGTGCCAGCAGCCAAGGGGACAGGGCTAACTATAGCAATCAGCCCCAGCATTTT,CASSQGDRANYSNQPQHF
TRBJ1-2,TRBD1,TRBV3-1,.,TGTGCCAGCAGCCAAACAGGGGGAGACTATGGCTACACCTTC,CASSQTGGDYGYTF
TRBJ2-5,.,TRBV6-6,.,TGTGCCAGCGGTACGCCGGGACATCTCAGGGAGACCCAGTACTTC,CASGTPGHLRETQYF
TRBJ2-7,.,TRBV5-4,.,TGTGCCAGCAGCCCGGGACCGCCCCACGACGAGCAGTACTTC,CASSPGPPHDEQYF
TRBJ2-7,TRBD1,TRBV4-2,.,TGTGCCAGCAGCCTAGATGGACAGGGACAGCGCGAGCAGTACTTC,CASSLDGQGQREQYF
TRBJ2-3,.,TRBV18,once,TGTGCCAGCTCACCACCCACAGTAGATACGCAGTATTTT,CASSPPTVDTQYF
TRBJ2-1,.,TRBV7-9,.,TGTGCCAGCAGCTTAGGACTCGCGGGAATAAACAATGAGCAGTTCTTC,CASSLGLAGINNEQFF
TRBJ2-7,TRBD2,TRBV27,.,TGTGCCAGCAGACCTAGCGGGAGACAGTTCGAGCAGTACTTC,CASRPSGRQFEQYF